These T cell receptor beta chains were read from a single sample in a study of blood T cells in healthy people across ages. One entry per CDR3 protein results from TCRdb running MiXCR on the 5' RACE reads. The sample includes about 780,000 distinct CDR3 sequences, 46% seen only once; the top ten take about a sixth. Sequencing input: blood. The receptors here all came from an elderly man in good health. Both conserved end residues are part of each CDR3. D genes are given only for firm matches. A row's size may be missing; if present it is once, few, many or a size class.

J gene: TRBJ2-7
clone size: few
D gene: TRBD1
CDR3 length: 15
V gene: TRBV7-8
CDR3 protein: CASSFGQGLSNEQYF
CDR3 DNA: TGTGCCAGCAGCTTCGGACAGGGGCTCTCCAATGAGCAGTACTTC

J gene: TRBJ2-2
clone size: .
D gene: TRBD1
CDR3 length: 17
V gene: TRBV9
CDR3 protein: CASSPPGQGTSAGELFF
CDR3 DNA: TGTGCCAGCAGCCCCCCGGGACAGGGGACGTCCGCCGGGGAGCTGTTTTTT

J gene: TRBJ2-3
clone size: few
D gene: TRBD1
CDR3 length: 15
V gene: TRBV12-3/TRBV12-4
CDR3 protein: CASSFVTGATDTQYF
CDR3 DNA: TGTGCCAGCAGTTTTGTGACAGGGGCCACAGATACGCAGTATTTT

J gene: TRBJ2-7
clone size: .
D gene: TRBD2
CDR3 length: 16
V gene: TRBV2
CDR3 protein: CASRIGVGAGGPEQYF
CDR3 DNA: TGTGCCAGCAGGATCGGGGTGGGAGCGGGAGGCCCCGAGCAGTACTTC

J gene: TRBJ1-2
clone size: .
D gene: .
CDR3 length: 14
V gene: TRBV6-2/TRBV6-3
CDR3 protein: CASSGGPEVYGYTF
CDR3 DNA: TGTGCCAGCAGTGGAGGTCCCGAGGTGTATGGCTACACCTTC

J gene: TRBJ1-1
clone size: .
D gene: .
CDR3 length: 15
V gene: TRBV6-1
CDR3 protein: CASSELVQQNTEAFF
CDR3 DNA: TGTGCCAGCAGTGAATTAGTACAGCAGAACACTGAAGCTTTCTTT

J gene: TRBJ1-4
clone size: .
D gene: TRBD1
CDR3 length: 15
V gene: TRBV7-2
CDR3 protein: CASSRPGQGSEKLFF
CDR3 DNA: TGTGCCAGCAGTCGACCGGGACAGGGAAGTGAAAAACTGTTTTTT

J gene: TRBJ2-1
clone size: .
D gene: .
CDR3 length: 13
V gene: TRBV7-9
CDR3 protein: CASSSTRPWELFF
CDR3 DNA: TGTGCCAGCAGCTCGACTCGACCGTGGGAGCTATTCTTC

J gene: TRBJ2-5
clone size: .
D gene: .
CDR3 length: 13
V gene: TRBV20-1
CDR3 protein: CSASKVQRETQYF
CDR3 DNA: TGCAGTGCTAGCAAAGTCCAGCGGGAGACCCAGTACTTC

J gene: TRBJ2-1
clone size: .
D gene: .
CDR3 length: 14
V gene: TRBV24-1
CDR3 protein: CATGLTGSYNEQFF
CDR3 DNA: TGTGCCACCGGACTCACCGGGAGCTACAATGAGCAGTTCTTC

J gene: TRBJ2-2
clone size: .
D gene: TRBD1
CDR3 length: 14
V gene: TRBV10-1
CDR3 protein: CASSEGTGTGELFF
CDR3 DNA: TGCGCCAGCAGTGAGGGGACAGGGACCGGGGAGCTGTTTTTT

J gene: TRBJ1-6
clone size: few
D gene: TRBD1
CDR3 length: 14
V gene: TRBV20-1
CDR3 protein: CSAGDRVDNSPLHF
CDR3 DNA: TGCAGTGCGGGCGACAGGGTGGATAATTCACCCCTCCACTTT

J gene: TRBJ2-3
clone size: .
D gene: .
CDR3 length: 14
V gene: TRBV6-2/TRBV6-3
CDR3 protein: CASRLTTSTDTQYF
CDR3 DNA: TGTGCCAGCAGATTAACAACTAGCACAGATACGCAGTATTTT

J gene: TRBJ1-5
clone size: few
D gene: .
CDR3 length: 12
V gene: TRBV3-1
CDR3 protein: CASGGGDQPQHF
CDR3 DNA: TGTGCCAGCGGGGGGGGAGATCAGCCCCAGCATTTT

J gene: TRBJ1-2
clone size: .
D gene: TRBD1
CDR3 length: 14
V gene: TRBV7-2
CDR3 protein: CASSLRNRGYGYTF
CDR3 DNA: TGTGCCAGCAGCTTAAGGAACAGGGGATATGGCTACACCTTC

J gene: TRBJ2-7
clone size: few
D gene: TRBD1
CDR3 length: 14
V gene: TRBV28
CDR3 protein: CASSLTGGVHEQYF
CDR3 DNA: TGTGCCAGCAGTTTAACAGGGGGCGTACACGAGCAGTACTTC

J gene: TRBJ2-4
clone size: .
D gene: TRBD2
CDR3 length: 15
V gene: TRBV2
CDR3 protein: CATSSGRAGVYIQYF
CDR3 DNA: TGTGCCACCTCTAGTGGGAGGGCCGGTGTTTACATTCAGTACTTC

J gene: TRBJ2-1
clone size: .
D gene: .
CDR3 length: 11
V gene: TRBV19
CDR3 protein: CASSIAWEQFF
CDR3 DNA: TGTGCCAGTAGTATCGCTTGGGAGCAGTTCTTC

J gene: TRBJ2-3
clone size: .
D gene: TRBD2
CDR3 length: 16
V gene: TRBV9
CDR3 protein: CASSPIAGVGTDTQYF
CDR3 DNA: TGTGCCAGCAGCCCAATAGCGGGAGTGGGTACAGATACGCAGTATTTT

J gene: TRBJ2-7
clone size: .
D gene: .
CDR3 length: 14
V gene: TRBV6-5
CDR3 protein: CASSPDEGPYEQYF
CDR3 DNA: TGTGCCAGCAGCCCCGATGAGGGTCCCTACGAGCAGTACTTC

J gene: TRBJ2-5
clone size: few
D gene: .
CDR3 length: 14
V gene: TRBV20-1
CDR3 protein: CSVRTASPRETQYF
CDR3 DNA: TGCAGTGTTCGGACAGCTTCTCCTCGGGAGACCCAGTACTTC

J gene: TRBJ2-5
clone size: few
D gene: TRBD1
CDR3 length: 15
V gene: TRBV20-1
CDR3 protein: CSARDGSTGLETQYF
CDR3 DNA: TGCAGTGCTAGAGATGGGTCGACAGGGCTCGAGACCCAGTACTTC

J gene: TRBJ2-7
clone size: once
D gene: TRBD2
CDR3 length: 15
V gene: TRBV20-1
CDR3 protein: CSDREGAGEHYEQYF
CDR3 DNA: TGCAGTGATAGAGAGGGAGCGGGAGAACATTACGAGCAGTACTTC

J gene: TRBJ2-7
clone size: once
D gene: TRBD1
CDR3 length: 13
V gene: TRBV7-8
CDR3 protein: CASSPRTGVTQYF
CDR3 DNA: TGTGCCAGCAGCCCTCGGACAGGGGTAACGCAGTACTTC

J gene: TRBJ2-1
clone size: .
D gene: TRBD2
CDR3 length: 18
V gene: TRBV5-1
CDR3 protein: CASSPGTSGSGSYNEQFF
CDR3 DNA: TGCGCCAGCAGTCCCGGGACTAGCGGGAGTGGCTCCTACAATGAGCAGTTCTTC

J gene: TRBJ2-7
clone size: .
D gene: TRBD2
CDR3 length: 13
V gene: TRBV7-2
CDR3 protein: CASESGSSYEQYF
CDR3 DNA: TGTGCCAGTGAAAGCGGGAGTTCCTACGAGCAGTACTTC

J gene: TRBJ1-6
clone size: .
D gene: .
CDR3 length: 15
V gene: TRBV15
CDR3 protein: CATSRERGIGSPLHF
CDR3 DNA: TGTGCCACCAGCAGAGAAAGGGGTATAGGATCACCCCTCCACTTT

J gene: TRBJ2-7
clone size: many
D gene: TRBD2
CDR3 length: 16
V gene: TRBV20-1
CDR3 protein: CSAPGLAGGPIYEQYF
CDR3 DNA: TGCAGTGCCCCGGGACTAGCGGGAGGGCCTATCTACGAGCAGTACTTC

J gene: TRBJ1-1
clone size: .
D gene: TRBD1
CDR3 length: 14
V gene: TRBV20-1
CDR3 protein: CSAYTGTEFSEAFF
CDR3 DNA: TGCAGTGCTTATACCGGGACAGAATTCTCTGAAGCTTTCTTT

J gene: TRBJ1-2
clone size: .
D gene: TRBD1
CDR3 length: 12
V gene: TRBV29-1
CDR3 protein: CRAGTASYGYTF
CDR3 DNA: TGCAGAGCCGGGACAGCCAGCTATGGCTACACCTTC

J gene: TRBJ1-2
clone size: .
D gene: TRBD1
CDR3 length: 15
V gene: TRBV5-1
CDR3 protein: CASSLVSGGAYGYTF
CDR3 DNA: TGCGCCAGCAGCTTGGTGTCAGGGGGCGCTTATGGCTACACCTTC

J gene: TRBJ2-5
clone size: few
D gene: .
CDR3 length: 11
V gene: TRBV2
CDR3 protein: CASVGYETQYF
CDR3 DNA: TGTGCCAGCGTTGGGTACGAGACCCAGTACTTC

J gene: TRBJ2-1
clone size: .
D gene: .
CDR3 length: 14
V gene: TRBV12-3/TRBV12-4
CDR3 protein: CASSPGLLYDEQFF
CDR3 DNA: TGTGCCAGCAGTCCAGGACTACTGTACGATGAGCAGTTCTTC

J gene: TRBJ1-2
clone size: .
D gene: .
CDR3 length: 15
V gene: TRBV5-6
CDR3 protein: CVSSLAAAGNYGYTF
CDR3 DNA: TGTGTCAGCAGCTTGGCCGCGGCGGGAAACTATGGCTACACCTTC

J gene: TRBJ1-4
clone size: .
D gene: .
CDR3 length: 16
V gene: TRBV10-3
CDR3 protein: CAISESGEATNEKLFF
CDR3 DNA: TGTGCCATCAGTGAGTCCGGTGAGGCAACTAATGAAAAACTGTTTTTT

J gene: TRBJ1-6
clone size: .
D gene: .
CDR3 length: 16
V gene: TRBV7-3
CDR3 protein: CASSLTSGSYNSPLHF
CDR3 DNA: TGTGCCAGCAGTTTGACTAGTGGATCCTATAATTCACCCCTCCACTTT

J gene: TRBJ2-1
clone size: .
D gene: TRBD1
CDR3 length: 14
V gene: TRBV5-6
CDR3 protein: CASSRTGGGETQFF
CDR3 DNA: TGTGCCAGCAGCAGAACAGGGGGCGGAGAGACCCAGTTCTTC

J gene: TRBJ2-3
clone size: few
D gene: TRBD2
CDR3 length: 16
V gene: TRBV14
CDR3 protein: CASSQASGSFRDTQYF
CDR3 DNA: TGTGCCAGCAGCCAAGCAAGCGGGAGTTTTAGAGATACGCAGTATTTT

J gene: TRBJ2-2
clone size: .
D gene: .
CDR3 length: 16
V gene: TRBV5-1
CDR3 protein: CASSFYTQGTTGELFF
CDR3 DNA: TGCGCCAGCAGCTTCTATACGCAGGGGACCACCGGGGAGCTGTTTTTT